This T cell receptor (beta chain) emerged from a study of T cell repertoires in ileal Crohn's disease. Regarding the study as a whole: Within the first postoperative year, endoscopy came at median roughly 7.3 months.

Clones were read by immunoSEQ multiplex PCR, and TCRdb kept only the in-frame ones, dropping some. This table holds 11,000 or so clones, more than 70% found once. Worth noting for this clone: Antigen unknown.

Time point meaning: neoterminal ileum biopsy at postoperative endoscopy, about 6 months after surgery. Looked up from germline, CDR1 is SGHRS and CDR2 is YFSETQ. The CDR3 runs to 13 residues. Trimming took 4 bases from V and 5 from J, leaving 12 bases between them. This sequence joins TRBV5-1 and TRBJ2-5; D is undetermined. Sequenced sample: ileal tissue. This clonotype was sampled from an adult with Crohn's disease. Here the CDR3 reads CASSVDTPETQYF. The CDR3 DNA follows: TGCGCCAGCAGCGTAGACACGCCGGAGACCCAGTACTTC.